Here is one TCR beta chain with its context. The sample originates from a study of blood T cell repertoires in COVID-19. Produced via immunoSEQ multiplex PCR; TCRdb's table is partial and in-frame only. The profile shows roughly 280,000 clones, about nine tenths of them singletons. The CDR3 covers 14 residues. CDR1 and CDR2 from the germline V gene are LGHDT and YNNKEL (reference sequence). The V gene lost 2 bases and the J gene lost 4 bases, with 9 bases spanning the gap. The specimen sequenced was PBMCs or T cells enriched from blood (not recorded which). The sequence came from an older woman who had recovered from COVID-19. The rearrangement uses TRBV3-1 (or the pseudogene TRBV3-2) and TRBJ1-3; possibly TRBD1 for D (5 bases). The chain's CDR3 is CASSQQGGGNTIYF. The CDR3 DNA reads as TGTGCCAGCAGCCAACAGGGTGGAGGAAACACCATATATTTT.